This TCR beta chain emerged from a study of CD8 T cells in Susac syndrome. Study at large: When their blood was taken, the Susac syndrome patients had either not yet had any therapy, were taking corticosteroids, or were taking intravenous immunoglobulin alone.

An input of about 0.5 to 1 ug of RNA was subjected to reverse transcription using random hexamers. With immunoSEQ multiplex PCR, TCR beta CDR3 was amplified across 54 Vbeta and 13 Jbeta. Each CDR3 protein is one row after TCRdb ran MiXCR on the immunoSEQ multiplex PCR reads. The sample yields 130,000 or so distinct CDR3 sequences, over 95% seen once. The germline V gene encodes CDR1 GTSNPN and CDR2 SVGIG (reference sequence). V gave up 4 bases and J gave up 3 bases; unmatched junction bases: 6. The CDR3 extends over 15 amino acids. This chain links TRBV30 with TRBJ2-6; 7 bases fit TRBD1. This clonotype was obtained from a human donor with Susac syndrome. Input material: CD4+ T cells from PBMCs. The CDR3 region is CAWTKGADGANVLTF. The DNA of the CDR3 is TGTGCCTGGACCAAGGGGGCGGATGGGGCCAACGTCCTGACTTTC.